Presented here are 2 T cell receptor beta chains from one specimen sequenced in a study of molecular identifiers for immune sequencing clone quantification. One entry per CDR3 protein results from TCRdb running MiXCR on the PCR reads. The table lists more than 70,000 distinct CDR3 sequences, about 21% of them singletons. Sequenced input: naive CD8+ T cells from blood, with Jurkat cell RNA spiked in. Subset specified: FACS-sorted CD8+CD4-CCR7+CD45RA+ naive T cells. The receptors derive from a human donor in good health. Some libraries in this study had Jurkat cell RNA spiked in.

This rearrangement joins TRBV20-1 to TRBJ2-7; 9 bases align to TRBD2. V was clipped by 4 bases and J by 0 bases; unmatched bases: 16. The germline CDR1 and CDR2 sequences are DFQATT and SNEGSKA (reference sequence). The CDR3 has 18 amino acids. This CDR3 is CSAKDIAGVGISSYEQYF. CDR3 bases: TGCAGTGCTAAAGACATAGCGGGAGTGGGGATAAGCTCCTACGAGCAGTACTTC.

At least ten counts were recorded for this clonotype. V gene TRBV4-2 combines with J gene TRBJ2-4; 7 positions match TRBD1. The germline V gene has CDR1 LGHNA and CDR2 YNFKEQ. The CDR3 sequence is 16 residues long. V lost 4 bases, J lost 5 bases, and 11 bases stayed unmatched. The CDR3 coding sequence is TGTGCCAGCAGCCCTCACACCGACAGGGCTGAAAACATTCAGTACTTC. Protein product: CASSPHTDRAENIQYF.